These T cell receptor beta chains were read from a single sample in a study of blood T cells in healthy people across ages. TCRdb used MiXCR to reprocess the 5' RACE reads, holding one entry per CDR3 protein. Of around 900,000 distinct CDR3 sequences listed, about 51% are singletons. The sequenced material came from blood. The receptor set was obtained from a woman aged 55-70 years in good health. Both conserved end residues are part of each CDR3. The D gene is left open where the match is weak. Expanded clones get a size class; other rows say once, few or many, or leave the size out.

few TRBJ1-1 . TRBV10-3 TGTGCCATCAGCACAGTGAACACTGAAGCTTTCTTT CAISTVNTEAFF
few TRBJ1-2 . TRBV4-1 TGCGCCAGCAGCCAAGTCGCCCGAGTGGGGGCCTACACCTTC CASSQVARVGAYTF
. TRBJ1-2 . TRBV29-1 TGCAGCGTTGGTCGCAGGGGCGAGGGAGGCTACACCTTC CSVGRRGEGGYTF
. TRBJ2-1 TRBD2 TRBV7-7 TGTGCCAGCAGCCCCACTAGCGGGAGAGTCCATGAGCAGTTCTTC CASSPTSGRVHEQFF
. TRBJ1-6 . TRBV2 TGTGCCAGCAGTGAGGGCAGGGAGCGGTCACCCCTCCACTTT CASSEGRERSPLHF
few TRBJ2-3 TRBD2 TRBV12-3/TRBV12-4 TGTGCCAGCAGCGCTAGCGGGAGCTCAGATACGCAGTATTTT CASSASGSSDTQYF
many TRBJ1-5 . TRBV7-2 TGTGCCAGCAGCTTCAGGAATCAGCCCCAGCATTTT CASSFRNQPQHF
. TRBJ2-5 . TRBV14 TGTGCCAGCAGCCCAGGGGACCCCTTCAAGAAGACCCAGTACTTC CASSPGDPFKKTQYF
. TRBJ2-7 . TRBV20-1 TGCAGTGCTAGAGTTACCTTAAGGGACTCCTACAATGAGCAGTACTTC CSARVTLRDSYNEQYF
. TRBJ2-1 TRBD2 TRBV2 TGTGCCAGCAGACCTGGGACTAGCCGTACCAATTTTCAGCAGTTCTTC CASRPGTSRTNFQQFF
. TRBJ1-4 . TRBV7-9 TGTGCCAGCAACGACAGTCCAAGAAGTGAAAAACTGTTTTTT CASNDSPRSEKLFF
few TRBJ2-3 . TRBV3-1 TGTGCCAGCAGCCAAGGATATGGGAAGGCGCAGTATTTT CASSQGYGKAQYF
. TRBJ2-5 TRBD2 TRBV11-3 TGTGCCAGCAGCCCCCGGACTAGCGGGAGTCTAGAGACCCAGTACTTC CASSPRTSGSLETQYF
. TRBJ2-3 . TRBV23-1 TGCGCCAGCAGTCACGGGTACCCCACAGATACGCAGTATTTT CASSHGYPTDTQYF
. TRBJ2-5 TRBD1 TRBV5-1 TGCGCCAGCAGCCACGGACAGGCCGGGCAAGAGACCCAGTACTTC CASSHGQAGQETQYF
. TRBJ2-5 . TRBV6-2/TRBV6-3 TGTGCCAGCAGTTACCACGTCGGCCCGGGGGAGCAGTACTTC CASSYHVGPGEQYF
once TRBJ2-2 TRBD2 TRBV7-9 TGTGCCAGCAGCTCCGGGACTAGCGGGAGAAATGGGGAGCTGTTTTTT CASSSGTSGRNGELFF
. TRBJ1-2 . TRBV11-3 TGTGCCAGCAGCCGTAACAGGGAAGGCTACACCTTC CASSRNREGYTF
. TRBJ2-3 . TRBV4-2 TGTGCCTGCAGCCAAGGGCGCAGGGGAGATGGCACAGATACGCAGTATTTT CACSQGRRGDGTDTQYF
. TRBJ2-2 . TRBV28 TGTGCCAGCAGTTTATTAATCCTTGGAAGGGAGACCGGGGAGCTGTTTTTT CASSLLILGRETGELFF
. TRBJ2-7 TRBD2 TRBV9 TGTGCCAGCAGCGGAAGGACTAGCGGGTCTCGGGAGACCCTGTACTTC CASSGRTSGSRETLYF
few TRBJ2-7 TRBD1 TRBV11-2 TGTGCCAGCAGCCCAACCGGGGACAGGGGGCTTTACGAGCAGTACTTC CASSPTGDRGLYEQYF
. TRBJ2-5 TRBD2 TRBV20-1 TGCAGTGCTAGATCAGCGGGGAACCAAGAGACCCAGTACTTC CSARSAGNQETQYF
. TRBJ1-2 . TRBV24-1 TGTGCCACCCTAGACCCAGAAGGTTATGGCTACACCTTC CATLDPEGYGYTF
few TRBJ2-3 TRBD2 TRBV3-1 TGTGCCAGCAGCCCGGGACTATCGGGCACAGATACGCAGTATTTT CASSPGLSGTDTQYF
. TRBJ2-7 TRBD1 TRBV30 TGTGCCTGGTCACGACAGGGGAGGAACGAGCAGTACTTC CAWSRQGRNEQYF
. TRBJ1-1 . TRBV7-2 TGTGCCAGCAGCTTAGGAGGGGTCCTGAGGGAAGCTTTCTTT CASSLGGVLREAFF
. TRBJ2-1 TRBD2 TRBV28 TGTGCCAGCAGTTTAGGGGCGGGAGAAGCCTACAATGAGCAGTTCTTC CASSLGAGEAYNEQFF